This T cell receptor beta chain was sequenced during a study of technical replicates of blood from four donors. The germline V gene encodes CDR1 SNHLY and CDR2 FYNNEI. Trimming left V 2 bases short and J 0 bases short, with 7 bases between. This CDR3 spans 14 amino acids. A single count supports this clone. TCRdb's table, derived via immunoSEQ multiplex PCR, lists solely in-frame clones and lacks some. The profile shows some 70,000 clones, 95% to 98% of them singletons. The sequence was obtained from a human donor in good health. The specimen sequenced was T cells isolated from PBMCs. This chain uses TRBV2 with TRBJ1-1; D remains ambiguous. CDR3 sequence: CASSEREVNTEAFF. The CDR3 DNA reads TGTGCCAGCAGTGAAAGGGAGGTGAACACTGAAGCTTTCTTT.